The 3 T cell receptor beta chains in this list originate from one sample, sequenced in a study of T-cell memory formation after mild COVID-19. TCRdb itself ran the 5' RACE reads through MiXCR, one entry per CDR3 protein. In the table there are about 150,000 distinct CDR3 sequences, more than 12% of which are singletons. The sequenced material came from PBMCs or a T cell subset sorted from them (not recorded which). The receptors come from an adult woman who had mild COVID-19 (a few samples of this study predate the infection). Cell type and time point are not known.

At least ten counts were recorded for this clonotype. This chain links TRBV7-2 with TRBJ1-3; D might be TRBD1 (5 bases). The germline gives CDR1 SGHTA, CDR2 FQGNSA. V gave up 4 bases and J gave up 6 bases, with 16 bases separating them. CDR3 length: 15 amino acids. The CDR3 sequence is CASSSVGRVKNTIYF. The CDR3 region has the DNA TGTGCCAGCAGCTCCGTGGGCAGGGTGAAAAACACCATATATTTT.

This chain uses TRBV23-1 with TRBJ2-5; tentative D call: TRBD1 (6 bases). TRBV23-1 is known as an ORF, though its function is uncertain. V was shortened by 4 bases and J by 2 bases, with 8 bases between the two germline ends. CDR3 size: 13 residues. The CDR3 bases are TGCGCCAGCAGTCGACAGGATCAAGAGACCCAGTACTTC. Translating gives CASSRQDQETQYF.

This clonotype was detected a few times. V and J are TRBV5-1 and TRBJ1-2; TRBD1 matches 7 bases. Germline V CDR1 and CDR2: SGHRS, YFSETQ. The CDR3 covers 15 residues. Trimming cost V 4 bases and J 8 bases; bases outside gene matches: 14. The CDR3: CASSPQGQSSLGYTF. The CDR3 DNA reads as TGCGCCAGCAGCCCACAGGGACAGTCCTCCCTCGGCTACACCTTC.